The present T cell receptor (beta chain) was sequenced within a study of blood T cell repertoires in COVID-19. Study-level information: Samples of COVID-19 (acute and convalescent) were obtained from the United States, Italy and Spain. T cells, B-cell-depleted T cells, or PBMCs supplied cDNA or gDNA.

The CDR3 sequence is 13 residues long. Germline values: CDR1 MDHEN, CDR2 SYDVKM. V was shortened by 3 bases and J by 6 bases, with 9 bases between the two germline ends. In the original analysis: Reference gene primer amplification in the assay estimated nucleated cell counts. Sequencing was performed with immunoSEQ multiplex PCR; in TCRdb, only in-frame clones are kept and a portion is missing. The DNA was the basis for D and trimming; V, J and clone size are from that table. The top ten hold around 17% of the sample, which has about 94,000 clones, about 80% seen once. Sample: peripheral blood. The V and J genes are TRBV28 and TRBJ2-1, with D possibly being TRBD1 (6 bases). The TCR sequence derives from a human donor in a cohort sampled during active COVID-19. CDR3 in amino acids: CASSLAQGNEQFF. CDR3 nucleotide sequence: TGTGCCAGCAGTTTGGCACAGGGCAATGAGCAGTTCTTC. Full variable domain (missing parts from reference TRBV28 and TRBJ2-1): DVKVTQSSRYLVKRTGEKVFLECVQDMDHENMFWYRQDPGLGLRLIYFSYDVKMKEKGDIPEGYSVSREKKERFSLILESASTNQTSMYLCASSLAQGNEQFFGPGTRLTVL.